A single sample is the source of the 20 T cell receptor beta chains below, sequenced in a study of blood T cell repertoires in COVID-19. Assay: immunoSEQ multiplex PCR; the TCRdb copy retains only in-frame clones and omits some. The sample has about 190,000 clones; less than 85% are singletons. The specimen sequenced was peripheral blood. The source is a woman in her forties or fifties with acute or convalescent COVID-19.

The CDR3 DNA reads as TGTGCCAGCAGTGAGGGACAGGGGGTGCTTGGGGAGCAGTTCTTC. Translation: CASSEGQGVLGEQFF. V usage is TRBV2 and J usage is TRBJ2-1, with 11 bases lining up with TRBD1. V trimming: 3 bases; J trimming: 10 bases; junction bases outside the gene matches: 8. The germline gives CDR1 SNHLY, CDR2 FYNNEI. This CDR3 has 15 amino acids.

The chain carries TRBV7-9 and TRBJ1-1; D is uncertain. Germline CDR1 reads SEHNR; CDR2 reads FQNEAQ (reference sequence). V shed 7 bases and J shed 3 bases, with 15 bases lying between them. The CDR3 length is 14 residues. The CDR3: CASTAMAAYTEAFF. The CDR3 coding sequence is TGTGCCAGCACCGCGATGGCAGCGTACACTGAAGCTTTCTTT.

The rearrangement joins TRBV11-2 to TRBJ2-1; TRBD2 matches at 12 bases. The CDR3 has 17 amino acids. The V and J ends lost 3 bases and 6 bases, in that order; junction bases with no gene match: 9. CDR1 SGHAT and CDR2 FQNNGV come from the germline V gene. CDR3 DNA sequence: TGTGCCAGCAGCTTGTTTTACTCGACTAGCGGGGGCAATGAGCAGTTCTTC. As protein: CASSLFYSTSGGNEQFF.

V is TRBV4-1 and J is TRBJ2-7, with 9 bases fitting TRBD1. The V segment lost 4 bases and the J segment 6 bases; nucleotides outside the gene matches: 7. This CDR3 contains 14 residues. Germline V lookup: CDR1 MGHRA, CDR2 YSYEKL. CDR3 nucleotide sequence: TGCGCCAGCAGCCGAACCGGGACAGGGTTCGAGCAGTACTTC. Translation gives CASSRTGTGFEQYF.

The chain uses TRBV11-2 and TRBJ1-6; TRBD1 aligns across 7 bases. CDR3 length: 14 residues. Germline V gives CDR1 SGHAT, CDR2 FQNNGV. J gave up 9 bases and V 6 bases, and 8 bases lay outside the gene matches. Written as DNA, the CDR3 is TGTGCCAGCAGGTCGACAGGGTTAAGTTCACCCCTCCACTTT. Amino acid sequence: CASRSTGLSSPLHF.

The chain recombines TRBV5-6 with TRBJ2-1, with D maybe TRBD2 (6 bases). The CDR3 is made up of 15 amino acids. CDR1 and CDR2 (germline): SGHDT, YYEEEE. Trimming cost V 3 bases and J 2 bases, with 12 bases left between them. The CDR3 loop is CASSWGVLTYNEQFF. The CDR3 nucleotides read TGTGCCAGCAGCTGGGGGGTACTAACCTACAATGAGCAGTTCTTC.

Only a few counts were recorded for this clone. The rearrangement links TRBV5-1 to TRBJ2-6, with TRBD1 identical over 7 bases. V lost 3 bases to trimming and J lost 0 bases; unmatched junction nucleotides: 6. CDR1 is SGHRS and CDR2 is YFSETQ in the germline V gene. CDR3 length equals 17 residues. CDR3 in amino acids: CASSSGTVSSGANVLTF. As DNA, the CDR3 is TGCGCCAGCAGCTCAGGGACAGTTAGCTCTGGGGCCAACGTCCTGACTTTC. Full variable domain (remainder filled in from reference TRBV5-1 and TRBJ2-6): KAGVTQTPRYLIKTRGQQVTLSCSPISGHRSVSWYQQTPGQGLQFLFEYFSETQRNKGNFPGRFSGRQFSNSRSEMNVSTLELGDSALYLCASSSGTVSSGANVLTFGAGSRLTVL.

J is TRBJ1-4 and V is TRBV28, with D possibly matching TRBD1 (5 bases). The V end lost 7 bases, the J end lost 5 bases, and 23 bases lay between the germline ends. CDR3 size: 17 residues. Germline values: CDR1 MDHEN, CDR2 SYDVKM. CDR3 sequence reads: CASTVWGGGTLNEKLFF. CDR3 sequence (DNA): TGTGCCAGCACCGTATGGGGGGGAGGGACCCTCAATGAAAAACTGTTTTTT. Full variable domain (remainder filled in from reference TRBV28 and TRBJ1-4): DVKVTQSSRYLVKRTGEKVFLECVQDMDHENMFWYRQDPGLGLRLIYFSYDVKMKEKGDIPEGYSVSREKKERFSLILESASTNQTSMYLCASTVWGGGTLNEKLFFGSGTQLSVL.

Here the CDR3 reads CASRPRRGVYNEQFF. CDR3 DNA: TGTGCCAGCAGGCCACGGCGGGGGGTCTACAATGAGCAGTTCTTC. The V and J genes are TRBV7-2 and TRBJ2-1, with TRBD2 matching over 8 bases. V trimming: 6 bases; J trimming: 3 bases; junction bases outside the gene matches: 7. Germline V gives CDR1 SGHTA, CDR2 FQGNSA. This CDR3 contains 15 residues.

The gene calls are TRBV20-1 and TRBJ2-1; D unclear. Germline V lookup: CDR1 DFQATT, CDR2 SNEGSKA (reference sequence). This CDR3 is 12 amino acids long. The ends were cut back, 4 bases at V and 10 bases at J, with 14 bases in the middle. The CDR3 reads CSATDGLSEQFF. CDR3 nucleotides: TGCAGTGCTACTGACGGTCTTTCAGAGCAGTTCTTC.

The V gene is TRBV30, the J gene TRBJ1-1; TRBD1 is a possible D gene (5 bases). Between the trimmed V and J ends, which lost 1 base and 4 bases, there was a span of 16 bases. The CDR3 is 15 amino acids. The germline V gene has CDR1 GTSNPN and CDR2 SVGIG (reference sequence). The DNA for the CDR3 is TGTGCCTGGAGTGAAAGGGGACTTGGGGGCACTGAAGCTTTCTTT. Translation gives CAWSERGLGGTEAFF.

This rearrangement joins TRBV19 to TRBJ1-1; D is perhaps TRBD1 (6 bases). Germline lookup yields CDR1 LNHDA and CDR2 SQIVND (reference sequence). The CDR3 has 13 amino acids. The V end lost 4 bases, the J end lost 4 bases, and 10 bases lay between the germline ends. This chain's CDR3 is CASSTETGTEAFF. DNA for the CDR3: TGTGCCAGTAGTACAGAGACAGGCACTGAAGCTTTCTTT. Full variable domain (missing parts from reference TRBV19 and TRBJ1-1): DGGITQSPKYLFRKEGQNVTLSCEQNLNHDAMYWYRQDPGQGLRLIYYSQIVNDFQKGDIAEGYSVSREKKESFPLTVTSAQKNPTAFYLCASSTETGTEAFFGQGTRLTVV.

This sequence joins TRBV14 and TRBJ1-1, with TRBD1 matching 9 bases. Trimming took 2 bases from V and 7 from J; bases not matched to a gene: 8. Germline CDR1 is SGHDN and CDR2 is FVKESK. CDR3 length equals 15 residues. The CDR3 region is CASSQTGGGTIEAFF. The CDR3 nucleotides are TGTGCCAGCAGCCAAACAGGGGGCGGAACGATTGAAGCTTTCTTT. Together with reference TRBV14 and TRBJ1-1, the CDR3 gives the full variable domain: EAGVTQFPSHSVIEKGQTVTLRCDPISGHDNLYWYRRVMGKEIKFLLHFVKESKQDESGMPNNRFLAERTGGTYSTLKVQPAELEDSGVYFCASSQTGGGTIEAFFGQGTRLTVV.

The chain uses TRBV7-2 and TRBJ1-6; the match to TRBD1 covers 8 bases. The V and J ends lost 5 bases and 1 base, in that order; junction bases with no gene match: 7. From germline, CDR1 is SGHTA and CDR2 FQGNSA. This CDR3 region has 17 residues. As DNA, the CDR3 is TGTGCCAGCAGCAAACAGGGGGGGGGTTCCTATAATTCACCCCTCCACTTT. It is translated as CASSKQGGGSYNSPLHF. The variable domain in full, completed from reference TRBV7-2 and TRBJ1-6, reads GAGVSQSPSNKVTEKGKDVELRCDPISGHTALYWYRQSLGQGLEFLIYFQGNSAPDKSGLPSDRFSAERTGGSVSTLTIQRTQQEDSAVYLCASSKQGGGSYNSPLHFGNGTRLTVT.

A few counts support this clone. The genes are TRBV5-1 and TRBJ1-4; D remains ambiguous. Germline CDR1 and CDR2: SGHRS and YFSETQ. CDR3 length equals 17 residues. The V end lost 0 bases, the J end lost 0 bases, and 12 bases lay between the germline ends. The DNA of the CDR3 is TGCGCCAGCAGCTTGGATCCAGATGCTGCAACTAATGAAAAACTGTTTTTT. Protein sequence: CASSLDPDAATNEKLFF.

The CDR3 sequence: CASSVQNSPLHF. CDR3 coding DNA: TGTGCCAGCAGTGTACAGAATTCACCCCTCCACTTT. J is TRBJ1-6 and V is TRBV28, with D hard to call. This CDR3 is 12 amino acids long. The germline V gene encodes CDR1 MDHEN and CDR2 SYDVKM. V was shortened by 5 bases and J by 7 bases, with 6 bases between the two germline ends.

This chain links TRBV7-2 with TRBJ2-5, with a tentative D call TRBD1 (5 bases). V was cut by 0 bases and J by 5 bases, with 10 bases left in between. The CDR3 runs 14 residues. CDR1 is SGHTA and CDR2 is FQGNSA in the germline V gene. The CDR3 sequence is CASSLAGARETQYF. CDR3 nucleotide sequence: TGTGCCAGCAGCTTAGCAGGGGCGCGGGAGACCCAGTACTTC. Filled out from reference TRBV7-2 and TRBJ2-5, the complete variable domain reads GAGVSQSPSNKVTEKGKDVELRCDPISGHTALYWYRQSLGQGLEFLIYFQGNSAPDKSGLPSDRFSAERTGGSVSTLTIQRTQQEDSAVYLCASSLAGARETQYFGPGTRLLVL.

The CDR3 coding sequence is TGTGCCTGGGGCAAAGCAGCGGGGCCCCCAGATACGCAGTATTTT. Translation gives CAWGKAAGPPDTQYF. The V gene is TRBV30, the J gene TRBJ2-3; 7 bases are shared with TRBD2. V lost 5 bases and J lost 4; bases outside the gene matches: 12. The germline V gene encodes CDR1 GTSNPN and CDR2 SVGIG (reference sequence). The CDR3 runs 15 residues.

The V call is TRBV19, the J call TRBJ2-1; 9 bases match TRBD2. The V segment lost 8 bases and the J segment 8 bases; nucleotides outside the gene matches: 10. The CDR3 spans 14 residues. CDR1 is LNHDA, CDR2 SQIVND, per germline (reference sequence). CDR3 amino acids: CASRRREGHYEQFF. CDR3 DNA sequence: TGTGCCAGTCGACGGCGGGAGGGCCACTATGAGCAGTTCTTC.

The gene calls are TRBV5-4 and TRBJ2-2; TRBD2 aligns across 8 bases. V dropped 3 bases and J dropped 6; count of bases not matched to a gene: 4. CDR1 and CDR2 from the germline V gene are SGHNT and YYREEE (reference sequence). The CDR3 spans 14 residues. DNA of the CDR3: TGTGCCAGCAGCTCGGGGGGGCCAGCCGGGGAGCTGTTTTTT. This codes for CASSSGGPAGELFF.